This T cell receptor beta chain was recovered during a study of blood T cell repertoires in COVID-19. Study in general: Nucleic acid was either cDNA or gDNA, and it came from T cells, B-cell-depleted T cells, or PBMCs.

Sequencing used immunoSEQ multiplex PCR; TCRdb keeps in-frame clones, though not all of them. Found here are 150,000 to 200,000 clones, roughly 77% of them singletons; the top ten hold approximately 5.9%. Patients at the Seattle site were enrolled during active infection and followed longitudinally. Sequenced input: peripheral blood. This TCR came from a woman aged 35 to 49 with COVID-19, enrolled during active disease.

The CDR3 nucleotides are TGTGCCAGCAGCTTAGATCCGAATTTCAGGGGGCTCGGCTATGGCTACACCTTC. Encoded protein: CASSLDPNFRGLGYGYTF. This sequence joins TRBV11-2 and TRBJ1-2; 8 nucleotides line up with TRBD1. The CDR3 totals 18 residues. Germline V gene sequence: CDR1 SGHAT, CDR2 FQNNGV. Trimming at V came to 0 bases and at J to 4 bases, leaving 13 bases not matched to a gene.